The present entry profiles one TCR beta chain with its context. The data originate from a study of T cell repertoires in cytomegalovirus infection. TCRdb itself ran the reads through MiXCR, one entry per CDR3 protein. The repertoire has roughly 150,000 distinct CDR3 sequences, 20% to 30% of them found once; the top ten carry approximately 10%. Trimming shortened V by 1 base and J by 4 bases, and 8 bases separated the two germline ends. The CDR3 has 14 amino acids. Germline CDR1 and CDR2: ENHRY and SYGVKD. The sequence derives from a human donor in good health (CMV status not recorded). Some clones in this sample may be carry-over from other donors' samples. The V and J genes are TRBV10-3 and TRBJ1-5; D unresolved. Sequencing was carried out using PBMCs. The CDR3 loop is CAISEWPTNQPQHF. For the CDR3, the DNA is TGTGCCATCAGTGAGTGGCCGACAAATCAGCCCCAGCATTTT.